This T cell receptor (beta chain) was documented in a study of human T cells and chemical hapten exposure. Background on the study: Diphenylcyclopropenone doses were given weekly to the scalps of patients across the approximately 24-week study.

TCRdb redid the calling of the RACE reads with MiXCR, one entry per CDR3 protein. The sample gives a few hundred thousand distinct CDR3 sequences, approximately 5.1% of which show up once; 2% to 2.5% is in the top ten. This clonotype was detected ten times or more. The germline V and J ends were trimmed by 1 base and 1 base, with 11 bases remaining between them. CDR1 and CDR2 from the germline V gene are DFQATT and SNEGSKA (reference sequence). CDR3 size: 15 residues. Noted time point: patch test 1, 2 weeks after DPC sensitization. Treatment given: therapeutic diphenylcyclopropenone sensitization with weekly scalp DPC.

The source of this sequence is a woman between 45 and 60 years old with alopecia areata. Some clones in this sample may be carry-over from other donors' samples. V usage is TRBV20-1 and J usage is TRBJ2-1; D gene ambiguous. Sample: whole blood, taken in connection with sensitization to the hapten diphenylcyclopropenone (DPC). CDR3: CSARGYGVSYNEQFF. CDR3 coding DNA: TGCAGTGCTAGAGGTTATGGGGTATCCTACAATGAGCAGTTCTTC.